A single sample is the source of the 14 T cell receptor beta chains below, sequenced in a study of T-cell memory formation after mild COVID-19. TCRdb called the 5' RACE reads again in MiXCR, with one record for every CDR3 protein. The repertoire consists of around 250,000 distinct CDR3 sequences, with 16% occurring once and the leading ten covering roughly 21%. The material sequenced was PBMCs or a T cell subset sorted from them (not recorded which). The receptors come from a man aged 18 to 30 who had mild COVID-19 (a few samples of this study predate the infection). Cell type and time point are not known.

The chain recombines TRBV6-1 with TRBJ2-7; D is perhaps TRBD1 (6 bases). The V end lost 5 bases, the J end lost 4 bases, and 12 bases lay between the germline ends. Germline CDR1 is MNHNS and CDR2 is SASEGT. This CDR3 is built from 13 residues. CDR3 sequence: CASSPPGQYEQYV. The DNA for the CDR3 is TGTGCCAGCAGTCCACCCGGACAGTACGAGCAGTACGTC.

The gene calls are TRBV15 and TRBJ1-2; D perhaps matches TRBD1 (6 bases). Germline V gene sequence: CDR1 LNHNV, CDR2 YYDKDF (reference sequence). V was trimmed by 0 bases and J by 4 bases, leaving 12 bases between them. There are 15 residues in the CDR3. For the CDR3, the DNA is TGTGCCACCAGCAGAGAGTCAGGGGCAATCTATGGCTACACCTTC. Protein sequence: CATSRESGAIYGYTF.

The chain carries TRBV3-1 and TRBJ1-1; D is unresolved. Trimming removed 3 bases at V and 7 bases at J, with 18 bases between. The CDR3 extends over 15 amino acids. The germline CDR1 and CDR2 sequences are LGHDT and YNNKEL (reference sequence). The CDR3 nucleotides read TGTGCCAGCAGCCACGTAAAAGAGGGAATCCTTGAAGCTTTCTTT. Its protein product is CASSHVKEGILEAFF.

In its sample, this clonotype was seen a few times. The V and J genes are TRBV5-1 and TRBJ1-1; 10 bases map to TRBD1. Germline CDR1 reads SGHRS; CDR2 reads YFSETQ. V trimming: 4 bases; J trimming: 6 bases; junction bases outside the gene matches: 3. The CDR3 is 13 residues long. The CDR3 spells CASSDGTGAEAFF. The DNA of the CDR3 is TGCGCCAGCAGCGACGGGACAGGGGCTGAAGCTTTCTTT.

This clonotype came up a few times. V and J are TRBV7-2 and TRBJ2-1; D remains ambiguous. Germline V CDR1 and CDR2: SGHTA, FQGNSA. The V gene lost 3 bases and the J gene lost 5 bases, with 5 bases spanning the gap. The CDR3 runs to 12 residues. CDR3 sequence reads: CASSFGDNEQFF. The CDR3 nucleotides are TGTGCCAGCAGCTTTGGGGACAATGAGCAGTTCTTC. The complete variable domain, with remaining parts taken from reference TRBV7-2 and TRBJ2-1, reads GAGVSQSPSNKVTEKGKDVELRCDPISGHTALYWYRQSLGQGLEFLIYFQGNSAPDKSGLPSDRFSAERTGGSVSTLTIQRTQQEDSAVYLCASSFGDNEQFFGPGTRLTVL.

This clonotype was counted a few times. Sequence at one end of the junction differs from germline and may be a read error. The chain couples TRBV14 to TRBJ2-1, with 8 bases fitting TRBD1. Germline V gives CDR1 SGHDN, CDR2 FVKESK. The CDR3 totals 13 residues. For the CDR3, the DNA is TGTGCCAGCAGCCTCACGGACAGGGAAGAGCGGTTCTTC. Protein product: CASSLTDREERFF.

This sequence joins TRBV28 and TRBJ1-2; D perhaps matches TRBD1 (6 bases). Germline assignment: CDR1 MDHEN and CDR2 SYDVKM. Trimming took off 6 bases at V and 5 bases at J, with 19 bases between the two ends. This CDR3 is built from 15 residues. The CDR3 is CASSSGLLGGYGYTF. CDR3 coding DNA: TGTGCCAGCAGCTCCGGACTCCTAGGGGGATATGGCTACACCTTC.

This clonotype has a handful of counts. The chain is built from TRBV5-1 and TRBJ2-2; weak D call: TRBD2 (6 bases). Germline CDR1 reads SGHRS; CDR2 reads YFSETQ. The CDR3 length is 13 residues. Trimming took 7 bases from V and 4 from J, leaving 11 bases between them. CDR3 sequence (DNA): TGCGCCAGCGCCGAGGGAGGCACCGGGGAGCTGTTTTTT. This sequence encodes CASAEGGTGELFF.

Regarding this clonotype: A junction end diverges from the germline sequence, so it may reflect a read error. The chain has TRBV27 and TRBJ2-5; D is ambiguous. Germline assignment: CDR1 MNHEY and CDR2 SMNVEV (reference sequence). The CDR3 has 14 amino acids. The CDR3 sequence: CASSFRLDQQTQYF. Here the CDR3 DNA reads TGTGCCAGCAGTTTTCGGCTGGACCAACAGACCCAGTACTTC.

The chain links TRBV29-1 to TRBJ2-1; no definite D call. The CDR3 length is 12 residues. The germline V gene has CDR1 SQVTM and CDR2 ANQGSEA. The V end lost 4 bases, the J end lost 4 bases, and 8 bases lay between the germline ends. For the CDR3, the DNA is TGCAGCGTTGGTCAGAGATACAATGAGCAGTTCTTC. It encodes CSVGQRYNEQFF.

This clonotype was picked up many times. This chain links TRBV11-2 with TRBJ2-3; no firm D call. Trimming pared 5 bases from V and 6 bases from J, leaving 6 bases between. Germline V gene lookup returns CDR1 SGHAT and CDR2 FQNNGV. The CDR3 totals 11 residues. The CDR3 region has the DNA TGTGCCAGCAGCCCAGCTGATACGCAGTATTTT. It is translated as CASSPADTQYF. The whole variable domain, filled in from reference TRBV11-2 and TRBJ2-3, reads EAGVAQSPRYKIIEKRQSVAFWCNPISGHATLYWYQQILGQGPKLLIQFQNNGVVDDSQLPKDRFSAERLKGVDSTLKIQPAKLEDSAVYLCASSPADTQYFGPGTRLTVL.

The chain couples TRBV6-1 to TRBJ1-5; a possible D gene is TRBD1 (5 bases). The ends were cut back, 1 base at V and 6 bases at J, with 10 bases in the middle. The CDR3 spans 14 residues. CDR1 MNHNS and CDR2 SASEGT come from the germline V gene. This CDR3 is CASSEGGFGQPQHF. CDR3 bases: TGTGCCAGCAGTGAAGGGGGGTTCGGTCAGCCCCAGCATTTT.

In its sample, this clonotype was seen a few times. The CDR3 is CASTGGPYNEQFF. CDR3 sequence (DNA): TGTGCCTCCACGGGGGGGCCCTACAATGAGCAGTTCTTC. This sequence joins TRBV6-2 or TRBV6-3 and TRBJ2-1; 8 nucleotides align to TRBD2. The CDR3 covers 13 residues. With 11 bases clipped from V and 2 bases from J, the junction kept 5 bases outside the gene matches. The V gene's germline CDR1 is MNHEY and CDR2 SVGEGT.

CDR3 amino acids: CASSPQHGVGDTEAFF. The DNA for the CDR3 is TGTGCCAGCTCACCACAGCACGGGGTCGGGGACACTGAAGCTTTCTTT. The genes are TRBV18 and TRBJ1-1; D is unresolved. Germline V gene sequence: CDR1 KGHSH, CDR2 LQKENI. The CDR3 runs to 16 residues. With 1 base removed from V and 3 bases from J, the gap between germline ends came to 15 bases.